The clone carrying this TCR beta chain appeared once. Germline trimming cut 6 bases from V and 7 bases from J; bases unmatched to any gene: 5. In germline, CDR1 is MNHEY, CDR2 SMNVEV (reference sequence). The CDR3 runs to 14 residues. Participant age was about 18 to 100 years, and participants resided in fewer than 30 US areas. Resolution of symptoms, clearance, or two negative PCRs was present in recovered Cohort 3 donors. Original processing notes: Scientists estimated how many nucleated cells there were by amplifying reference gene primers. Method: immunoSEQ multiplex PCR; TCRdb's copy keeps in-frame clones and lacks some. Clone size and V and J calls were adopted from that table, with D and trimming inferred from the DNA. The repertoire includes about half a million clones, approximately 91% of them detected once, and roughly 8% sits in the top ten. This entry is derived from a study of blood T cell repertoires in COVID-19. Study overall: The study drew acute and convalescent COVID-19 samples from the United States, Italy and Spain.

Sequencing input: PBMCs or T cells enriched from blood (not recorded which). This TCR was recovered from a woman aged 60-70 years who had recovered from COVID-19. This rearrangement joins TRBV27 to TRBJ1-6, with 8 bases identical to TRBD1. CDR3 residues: CASSHGDRNSPLHF. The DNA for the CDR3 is TGTGCCAGCAGCCACGGGGACAGGAATTCACCCCTCCACTTT.